This is a list of T cell receptor beta chains from one sample in a study of T cells in Graves' hyperthyroidism and ophthalmopathy. MiXCR was run by TCRdb on the multiplex PCR reads, yielding one entry per CDR3 protein. The sample has tens of thousands of distinct CDR3 sequences; 45% to 65% are singletons. Sequenced sample: peripheral blood or thyroid tissue (not recorded which). All receptors come from a man aged 18 to 30 with Graves' hyperthyroidism. Both conserved end residues are part of each CDR3. The D gene is left open where the match is weak. Clone size is not always given. Where it is, it says once, few, many or a class for expanded clones.

d_call | j_call | cdr3_length | v_call | clone_size | cdr3_nt | cdr3_aa
NA | TRBJ2-1 | 15 | TRBV7-9 | many | TGTGCCAGCAGCTCGAAGACTAGAGTCAACAATGAGCAGTTCTTC | CASSSKTRVNNEQFF
NA | TRBJ2-7 | 13 | TRBV14 | few | TGTGCCAGCAGCCACCTAGACAGCTACGAGCAGTACTTC | CASSHLDSYEQYF
NA | TRBJ1-2 | 14 | TRBV7-9 | NA | TGTGCCAGCAGCTTAGTTGTACAAACCTATGGCTACACCTTC | CASSLVVQTYGYTF
NA | TRBJ1-5 | 13 | TRBV2 | NA | TGTGCCAGCAGGGGGGGTTTGCGTCAGCCCCAGCATTTT | CASRGGLRQPQHF
NA | TRBJ1-1 | 16 | TRBV15 | NA | TGTGCCACCAGCAGCGGGGGGACCCTGGGGAACACTGAAGCTTTCTTT | CATSSGGTLGNTEAFF
TRBD1 | TRBJ1-6 | 15 | TRBV6-4 | NA | TGTGCCAGCAGTCCGACAGGGGGCGGTGATTCACCCCTCCACTTT | CASSPTGGGDSPLHF
NA | TRBJ2-2 | 14 | TRBV6-6 | many | TGTGCCATAACTCCTAAGGGCTTTGCCGGGGAGCTGTTTTTT | CAITPKGFAGELFF
TRBD2 | TRBJ2-7 | 16 | TRBV20-1 | NA | TGCAGTGCCAAGGGACTAGCGGGAGTAACGTCCTACGAGCAGTACTTC | CSAKGLAGVTSYEQYF
NA | TRBJ1-1 | 16 | TRBV27 | many | TGTGCCAGCAGAACACGGGTGGGGGTTCTCTCTGGTGAAGCTTTCTTT | CASRTRVGVLSGEAFF
NA | TRBJ2-5 | 10 | TRBV20-1 | NA | TGCAGTGCCGGCCAAGAGACCCAGTACTTC | CSAGQETQYF
NA | TRBJ1-6 | 16 | TRBV3-1 | many | TGTGCCAGCAGTCAGGAAGTTGGGTCCTATAATTCACCCCTCCACTTT | CASSQEVGSYNSPLHF
NA | TRBJ1-5 | 15 | TRBV9 | NA | TGTGCCAGCAGCCCGGCGGGTGGAAGCAATCAGCCCCAGCATTTT | CASSPAGGSNQPQHF
TRBD2 | TRBJ2-7 | 16 | TRBV29-1 | NA | TGCAGCGTGAGGCCCGGGACTAGCGGGAAAACCTACGAGCAGTACTTC | CSVRPGTSGKTYEQYF
NA | TRBJ2-7 | 16 | TRBV5-1 | NA | TGCGCCAGCAGCTTCACACATGGGACGGAGACCTACGAGCGGTACTTC | CASSFTHGTETYERYF
TRBD2 | TRBJ2-5 | 15 | TRBV20-1 | NA | TGCAGTGCTAGACGGACTAGCGGGAGGCAAGAGACCCAGTACTTC | CSARRTSGRQETQYF
NA | TRBJ1-5 | 14 | TRBV20-1 | many | TGCAGTGCCAGGCCGCCGGGGGGCAATCAGCCCCAGCATTTT | CSARPPGGNQPQHF
NA | TRBJ1-1 | 18 | TRBV6-2/TRBV6-3 | NA | TGTGCCAGCAGTTACTCGTCCCGTGTCGGGGGCCTGAACACTGAAGCTTTCTTT | CASSYSSRVGGLNTEAFF
TRBD1 | TRBJ2-7 | 14 | TRBV7-9 | few | TGTGCCAGCAGCTTAAGACAGGGGGCTGGCGAGCAGTACTTC | CASSLRQGAGEQYF
NA | TRBJ1-6 | 16 | TRBV10-3 | once | TGTGCCATCAGCGGGTCCCGTAGAGAGACAGGTTCACCCCTCCACTTT | CAISGSRRETGSPLHF
NA | TRBJ2-3 | 13 | TRBV7-8 | many | TGTGCCAGTTGTGGGAGTGTAACAGATACGCAGTATTTT | CASCGSVTDTQYF
NA | TRBJ2-2 | 14 | TRBV29-1 | NA | TGCAGCGCGGCCAGGGGAACGAACACCGGGGAGCTGTTTTTT | CSAARGTNTGELFF
TRBD1 | TRBJ1-2 | 15 | TRBV7-9 | many | TGTGCCAGCAGCTATCACAGGGGACTCAACTATGGCTACACCTTC | CASSYHRGLNYGYTF
NA | TRBJ2-7 | 12 | TRBV20-1 | many | TGCAGTGCAGTCGGTAGGCTCGACGAGCAGTACTTC | CSAVGRLDEQYF
NA | TRBJ1-1 | 15 | TRBV15 | NA | TGTGCCACCAGCAGCTTGATGCTTTTGAACACTGAAGCTTTCTTT | CATSSLMLLNTEAFF
TRBD1 | TRBJ2-7 | 14 | TRBV6-5 | NA | TGTGCCAGCAGCTCCGGGACAGGCACCTACGAGCAGTACTTC | CASSSGTGTYEQYF
TRBD1 | TRBJ1-1 | 16 | TRBV9 | many | TGTGCCAGCAGCGCGACCCCAGGGGGCGCGGGGACTGAAGCTTTCTTT | CASSATPGGAGTEAFF
TRBD1 | TRBJ2-7 | 13 | TRBV29-1 | many | TGCAGCGTCGACGGACAGGGCCGTTACGAGCAGTACTTC | CSVDGQGRYEQYF
NA | TRBJ1-3 | 17 | TRBV5-6 | many | TGTGCCAGCAGCTTGATGGGGCAGGGAGGTTACGGAAACACCATATATTTT | CASSLMGQGGYGNTIYF
TRBD1 | TRBJ1-5 | 17 | TRBV6-5 | NA | TGTGCCAGCAGTGACGGGACAGGGGAAAGTAGCAATCAGCCCCAGCATTTT | CASSDGTGESSNQPQHF
NA | TRBJ2-7 | 13 | TRBV4-2 | few | TGTGCCAGCAGTGGGGCAGGGTACCACGAGCAGTACTTC | CASSGAGYHEQYF
NA | TRBJ1-2 | 15 | TRBV7-2 | many | TGTGCCAGCAGCTTAGTAACAGGGATAGGTGATGGCTACACCTTC | CASSLVTGIGDGYTF
TRBD2 | TRBJ2-2 | 17 | TRBV5-1 | NA | TGCGCCAGCAGCGGGGGACTAGCGGGAGGTGGGACCGGGGAGCTGTTTTTT | CASSGGLAGGGTGELFF
NA | TRBJ1-2 | 16 | TRBV10-3 | once | TGTGCCACTACACAGGGAGTTGGACTCGTTAACTATGGCTACACCTTC | CATTQGVGLVNYGYTF
NA | TRBJ1-3 | 12 | TRBV20-1 | NA | TGCAGTGCTAGGACTAGTGGAAACACCATATATTTT | CSARTSGNTIYF
NA | TRBJ2-5 | 14 | TRBV5-8 | many | TGTGCCAGCAGCCCGGGACACGACGGCGAGACCCAGTACTTC | CASSPGHDGETQYF
NA | TRBJ1-5 | 15 | TRBV7-2 | NA | TGTGCCAGCAGCTTGGACGGATATAGCGATCAGCCCCAGCATTTT | CASSLDGYSDQPQHF
NA | TRBJ2-7 | 13 | TRBV4-3 | many | TGCGCCAGCAGCCAAGAAGAAACCTACGAGCAGTACTTC | CASSQEETYEQYF
TRBD2 | TRBJ2-7 | 15 | TRBV29-1 | NA | TGCAGCGTTGCGGTGGGACTAGCGAGAGACTACGAGCAGTACTTC | CSVAVGLARDYEQYF
NA | TRBJ2-7 | 15 | TRBV15 | NA | TGTGCCACCAGCAGAGAGCTACGAGCCTCCTACGAGCAGTACTTC | CATSRELRASYEQYF
NA | TRBJ1-3 | 14 | TRBV12-3/TRBV12-4 | many | TGTGCCAGCAGTTTAAGAACCTCTGGAAACACCATATATTTT | CASSLRTSGNTIYF
NA | TRBJ1-2 | 11 | TRBV29-1 | NA | TGCAGCGCTGAGGGCGGCTATGGCTACACCTTC | CSAEGGYGYTF
NA | TRBJ1-5 | 13 | TRBV7-6 | many | TGTGCCAGCAGCTTAGTTAGCAATCAGCCCCAGCATTTT | CASSLVSNQPQHF
NA | TRBJ2-3 | 15 | TRBV5-1 | many | TGCGCCAGCAGACGTGACAGCTCTAGCACAGATACGCAGTATTTT | CASRRDSSSTDTQYF
TRBD2 | TRBJ2-5 | 14 | TRBV20-1 | many | TGCAGTGCTAGGGAAGCGGGGCCCCAAGAGACCCAGTACTTC | CSAREAGPQETQYF